This T cell receptor beta chain was sequenced for a study of blood T cell repertoires in COVID-19. Only a few counts were recorded for this clone. Libraries were prepared by immunoSEQ multiplex PCR; TCRdb keeps only in-frame clonotypes and omits some of them. Here the sample spans over 200,000 clones, under 85% being singletons. Individuals aged roughly 18 to 95 years were recruited from roughly 22 US areas. From germline, CDR1 is MGHDK and CDR2 SYGVNS. The CDR3 is made up of 14 amino acids. Trimming pared 7 bases from V and 0 bases from J, leaving 10 bases between. The sequenced material came from PBMCs or T cells enriched from blood (not recorded which). This receptor was identified in a man aged 55 to 70 who had recovered from COVID-19. The genes are TRBV25-1 and TRBJ1-3; D not certain. In DNA form, the CDR3 reads TGTGCCAGCACCCCGTCGAGCTCTGGAAACACCATATATTTT. It codes for CASTPSSSGNTIYF.